The T cell receptor beta chain described here comes from a study of cytomegalovirus exposure and HLA in healthy donors (dated by TCRdb to 2016 to 2017). About the study as a whole: An earlier analysis of approximately 600 of the donors reported roughly 270 Gb of sequence data and more than 90 million unique TCR beta sequences from some 180 million T cells. Roughly 300 gigabases of sequencing data and 70 million to 100 million unique TCR sequences made up an early release that covered several hundred HLA-typed donors. Of the 300 to 400 genotyped donors, 65% to 90% fell in the genetic ancestry cluster associated with self-reported Caucasian donors. The study aimed to test whether cataloging public T cell receptors could reveal signatures of past pathogen exposure. The study used immunosequencing to profile the T cell repertoires of approximately 690 subjects and linked those repertoires to cytomegalovirus serostatus. A separate validation cohort of 100 to 150 different subjects was used in addition to the 666-subject first cohort. The study combined high-throughput TCR immunosequencing, statistical association of individual TCRs with disease status, and machine learning to predict cytomegalovirus infection status. To study patterns of TCR occurrence, a later analysis re-analyzed previously published TCR beta repertoires from 550 to 800 donors and added high-resolution HLA genotyping. In the later analysis, no new phenotypic data were used to find candidate immune exposures; instead, reliance was placed on TCR beta sequences and their occurrence across donors. An earlier analysis of approximately 640 of the donors applied high-throughput TCR beta sequencing to assess whether each TCR beta V gene segment acted as functional or pseudogenic. Donor age, sex, ethnicity and CMV serostatus were compiled alongside the repertoire data. A later genetic analysis took genome-wide SNP genotypes for about 65% of the 666 donors and used that subset as a discovery cohort. Every discovery cohort repertoire had been produced on one sequencing platform. HLA typing covered class I and class II loci at four-digit resolution. Typing coverage varied by locus: 629-630 donors for A, B, C, DRB1 and DQB1; roughly 520 for DQA1; nearly 610 for DPA1; around 450 for DPB1. Several DR-DQ haplotypes were handled as single units for association and clustering, since linkage in the cohort was strong. Across approximately 400 genotyped donors of the cohort, an average of about 220,000 unique TCR beta nucleotide sequences per donor were sequenced, and approximately 19% of those sequences were non-productive.

General study outcomes and caveats: A cluster of highly shared sequence variants was judged likely to be a technical artifact of the sequencing pipeline. Because counts were too low, seventeen rarely observed V segments, including chromosome 9 orphons, were excluded from the earlier analysis of several hundred of the donors. In a later analysis, TCR association rates were found to vary across HLA loci, with the most associated TCRs seen for DRB1 alleles and the fewest for HLA-C alleles. When HLA alleles, especially DR and DQ, strongly co-occurred, attributing TCR associations to individual alleles was difficult. A later analysis found that most CMV-associated TCR beta chains appeared HLA-restricted, with HLA associations seemingly driven largely by CMV exposure. A few of the identified cytomegalovirus-associated TCR beta chains were confirmed in vitro to be specific for cytomegalovirus antigens. In a later analysis, HLA-associated TCR beta chains showed more clonal expansion and lower generation probabilities than non-associated chains that were equally common. Correlated functional status among segregating V segments might reflect linkage disequilibrium, but an unknown experimental factor could not be ruled out. Specific HLA alleles were associated with 15,000 to 20,000 TCR beta sequences at a false discovery rate of 0.05 in a later analysis. According to a later analysis, parvovirus B19, influenza, CMV and Epstein-Barr virus appeared linked to several top co-occurrence clusters. Because the 87-base-pair reads could not distinguish some IMGT-functional V segments, including TRBV6-2 and TRBV6-3, those segments were excluded. The only immune exposure information available for the cohort was CMV serostatus. Across donors, most TCR sequences were observed very rarely, whereas some public TCRs were present in many individuals. The presence/absence analyses assumed that sequencing depth was roughly uniform across donors, and that assumption may not be true. The study gave a list of 150 to 200 TCR beta chains associated with cytomegalovirus. A later genetic analysis associated a missense DCLRE1C variant with V-gene and J-gene trimming of TCR beta chains, and an independent cohort replicated the association. Because HLA typing was unavailable for some donors at each locus, only the typed subset was used in association tests. In a later genetic analysis, fewer N-insertions in productive TCRs were reported among donors in an Asian-associated ancestry cluster than the roughly 710-donor mean. In an earlier analysis of some 500 of the donors, most TCR beta V segments appeared in productive rearrangements about 87% or about 30% of the time, broadly matching IMGT annotations. A further reported finding was that TCR beta sequences accurately predicted the HLA-A and HLA-B alleles for most subjects in the first cohort. In this cohort, only TCR beta chains were sequenced, and detectable features were limited by the absence of alpha or paired-chain data. The authors suggested that the approach could potentially be generalized to other disease states and immunological phenotypes. In both the original and validation cohorts, the classifier was reported to diagnose cytomegalovirus status with high specificity and sensitivity.

The CDR3 goes from the cysteine to the phenylalanine over 15 residues. The DNA shown is the 45-base CDR3, in frame from base 1. V loses 0 bases, J loses 7 bases, and the germline ends lie 17 bases apart. Per the germline V gene, SGDLS is the CDR1 and YYNGEE is the CDR2. The cohort consisted of some 730 healthy bone marrow donors. At the time of sampling, all cohort members were nominally healthy, though unrecorded immune exposures were likely present. The donor tested CMV seropositive, placing the donor among the 250 to 350 seropositive members of the cohort. Each donor provided a peripheral blood sample, and peripheral blood mononuclear cells were used for TCR beta sequencing. Genomic DNA was extracted from the blood cell samples with the Qiagen DNeasy Blood Extraction Kit. The library was prepared using the immunoSEQ multiplex PCR assay. A mixture of 60 forward primers for TCR Vbeta segments and 13 reverse primers for TCR Jbeta segments was used in the multiplex PCR. The CDR3 region of rearranged TCR beta genes was amplified from genomic DNA with a multiplex PCR assay. The Illumina HiSeq System was used to sequence the amplified TCR beta libraries as 87-base-pair reads. On the authors' methods: A later analysis tallied some 79 million unique TCR beta chains across the 666 repertoires, and approximately 12 million of those chains were shared by two or more donors. To remove PCR and sequencing errors, raw reads were error-corrected and collapsed into unique sequences using a nearest-neighbor algorithm that merged closely related sequences. CDR3 sequences were aligned to IMGT reference sequences to assign V, D and J gene segments. For a sequence to be retained, a match of at least six nucleotides to both a V gene segment and a J gene segment was required. A rearrangement was called productive if the CDR3 had no stop codons and remained in frame with V and J, and every other rearrangement was called non-productive. CDR3 was defined by IMGT convention, running from the second conserved V-encoded cysteine to the conserved J-encoded phenylalanine. The earlier analysis of about 590 of the donors excluded sequences that lacked an unambiguous match to a single V gene segment. In an earlier analysis of some 590 of the donors, a V segment was called functional when productive rearrangements were above 56.7%, and segregating when the standard deviation between donors exceeded 5%. A statistical classification framework was developed to diagnose cytomegalovirus status using the catalog of TCR beta chain sequences. A later analysis assigned V and J genes by comparing TCR nucleotide sequences with IMGT/GENE-DB human TR gene sequences. Using the TCRdist pipeline, a later analysis assigned CDR3 sequences along with most-parsimonious VDJ recombination scenarios. In a later analysis, every TCR beta chain was defined by the combination of its CDR3 amino acid sequence and its V-gene family, and reads without a unique V-gene family were dropped. As a way to deal with suspected cross-contamination and a sequencing artifact, a later analysis dropped 592 nucleotide sequences that were highly shared and had low generation probability. A later analysis calculated a clonal expansion index for each public chain from normalized within-repertoire ranks of inferred template counts. In a later analysis, generation probabilities were computed using a VDJ recombination model fitted to out-of-frame rearrangements, and the results were checked against IGoR. A later analysis scored TCR-TCR, TCR-HLA and TCR-CMV co-occurrence with hypergeometric tests, applying a repertoire-size bias correction to TCR pairs. In a later analysis, false discovery rates were estimated by permuting HLA or CMV assignments 20 times. In a later analysis, co-occurring TCRs were grouped with DBSCAN, and TCRdist sequence similarity was added when clustering was performed within HLA-allele-positive subsets. For co-occurrence clustering, repertoires with fewer than 30,000 or more than 120,000 public chains were excluded, along with 5 or 6 repertoires with anomalous nucleotide sharing. TCRdb mirrors the immuneACCESS table, restricted to in-frame sequences. Some clones are absent from its copies; in checked studies, under half trace to an unresolved V gene, and the reason for the others is unknown. From that table come the V and J calls and clone size; the DNA was used to work out D and trimming. The sample table records some 210,000 clones; around 81% of these occur just once. Clones ranked in the top ten supply roughly 10% of the sample.

A remark on this clone: It has no known antigen specificity. Base quality data are lacking; no much larger clone is found one base away.

This clonotype originated in a woman in her forties or fifties in good health and CMV-seropositive. Sequencing was performed on PBMCs. The chain is made from TRBV9 and TRBJ2-7; TRBD1 is possibly the D segment (6 matching bases). The nucleotides are TGTGCCAGCAGCGTAGGGGGGCAGGGCCCTGGAGAGCAGTACTTC. Its translation reads: CASSVGGQGPGEQYF.